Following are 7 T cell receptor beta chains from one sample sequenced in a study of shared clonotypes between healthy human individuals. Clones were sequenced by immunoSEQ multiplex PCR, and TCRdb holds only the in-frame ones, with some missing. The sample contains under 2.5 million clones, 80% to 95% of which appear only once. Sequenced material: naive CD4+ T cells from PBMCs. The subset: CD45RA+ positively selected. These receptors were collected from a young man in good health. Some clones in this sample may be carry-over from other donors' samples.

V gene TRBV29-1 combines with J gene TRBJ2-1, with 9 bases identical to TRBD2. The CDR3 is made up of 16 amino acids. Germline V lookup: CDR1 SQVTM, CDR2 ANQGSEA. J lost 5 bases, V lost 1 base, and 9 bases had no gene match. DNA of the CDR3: TGCAGCGTTGAAGCTGAAGCGGGAGGTCGCCACAATGAGCAGTTCTTC. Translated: CSVEAEAGGRHNEQFF.

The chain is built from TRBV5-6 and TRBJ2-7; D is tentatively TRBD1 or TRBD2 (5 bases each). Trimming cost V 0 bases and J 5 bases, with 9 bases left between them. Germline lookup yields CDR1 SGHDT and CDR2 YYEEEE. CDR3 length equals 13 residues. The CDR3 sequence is CASSLVRGDEQYF. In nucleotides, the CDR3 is TGTGCCAGCAGCTTGGTTCGGGGCGACGAGCAGTACTTC.

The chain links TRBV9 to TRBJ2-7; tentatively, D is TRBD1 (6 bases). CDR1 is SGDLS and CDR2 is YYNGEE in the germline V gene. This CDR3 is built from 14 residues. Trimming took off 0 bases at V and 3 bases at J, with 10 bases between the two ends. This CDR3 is CASSVEAGDYEQYF. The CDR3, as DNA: TGTGCCAGCAGCGTAGAAGCAGGGGACTACGAGCAGTACTTC.

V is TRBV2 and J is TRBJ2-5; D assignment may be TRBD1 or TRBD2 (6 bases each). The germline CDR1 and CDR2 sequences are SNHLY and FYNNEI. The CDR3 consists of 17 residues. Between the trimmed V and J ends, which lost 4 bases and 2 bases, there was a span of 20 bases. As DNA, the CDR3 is TGTGCCAGCAGTGGCATACAGGGAAGGAGGGCTCAAGAGACCCAGTACTTC. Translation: CASSGIQGRRAQETQYF.

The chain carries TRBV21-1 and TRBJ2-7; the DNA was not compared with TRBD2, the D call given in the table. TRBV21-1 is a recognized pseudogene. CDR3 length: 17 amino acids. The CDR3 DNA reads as TGTGCCAGCAGCACTCGTACAGGGACTAGCGGGGCCTACGAGCAGTACTTC. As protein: CASSTRTGTSGAYEQYF.

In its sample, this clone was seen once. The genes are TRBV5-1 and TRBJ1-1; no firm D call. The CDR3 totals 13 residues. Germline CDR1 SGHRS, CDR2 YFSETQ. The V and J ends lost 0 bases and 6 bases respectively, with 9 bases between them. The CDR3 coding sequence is TGCGCCAGCAGCTTGGGTGGGCGGTCTGAAGCTTTCTTT. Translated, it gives CASSLGGRSEAFF.

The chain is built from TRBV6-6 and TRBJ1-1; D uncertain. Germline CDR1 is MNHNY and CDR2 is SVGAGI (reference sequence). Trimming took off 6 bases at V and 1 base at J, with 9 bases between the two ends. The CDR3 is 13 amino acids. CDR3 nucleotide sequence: TGTGCCAGCAGACGGACTGAGAACACTGAAGCTTTCTTT. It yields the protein CASRRTENTEAFF.